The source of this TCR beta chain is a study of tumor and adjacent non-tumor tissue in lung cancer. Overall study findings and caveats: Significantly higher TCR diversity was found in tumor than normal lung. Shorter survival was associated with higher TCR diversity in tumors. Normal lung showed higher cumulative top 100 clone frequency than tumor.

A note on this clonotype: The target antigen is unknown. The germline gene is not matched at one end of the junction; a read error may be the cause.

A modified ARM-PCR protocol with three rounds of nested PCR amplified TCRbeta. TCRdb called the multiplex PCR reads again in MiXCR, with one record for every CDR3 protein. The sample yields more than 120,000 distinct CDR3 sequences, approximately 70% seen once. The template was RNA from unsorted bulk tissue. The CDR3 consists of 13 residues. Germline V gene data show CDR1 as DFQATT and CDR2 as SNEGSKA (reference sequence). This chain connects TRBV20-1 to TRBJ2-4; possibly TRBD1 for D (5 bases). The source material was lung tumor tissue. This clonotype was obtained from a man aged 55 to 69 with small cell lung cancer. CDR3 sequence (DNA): TGCAGTGCTCCAGAGACAGTCTCGAACATTCATAACTTC. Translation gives CSAPETVSNIHNF.